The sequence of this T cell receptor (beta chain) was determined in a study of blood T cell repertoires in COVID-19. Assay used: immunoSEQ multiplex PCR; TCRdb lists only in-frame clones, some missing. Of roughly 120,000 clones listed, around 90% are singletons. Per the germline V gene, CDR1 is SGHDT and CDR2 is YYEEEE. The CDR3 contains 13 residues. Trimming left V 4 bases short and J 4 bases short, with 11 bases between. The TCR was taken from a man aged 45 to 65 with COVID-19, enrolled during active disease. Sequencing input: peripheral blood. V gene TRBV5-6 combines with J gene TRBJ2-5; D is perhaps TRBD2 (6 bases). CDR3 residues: CASSHTSLETQYF. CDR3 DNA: TGTGCCAGCAGCCACACTAGCTTAGAGACCCAGTACTTC.